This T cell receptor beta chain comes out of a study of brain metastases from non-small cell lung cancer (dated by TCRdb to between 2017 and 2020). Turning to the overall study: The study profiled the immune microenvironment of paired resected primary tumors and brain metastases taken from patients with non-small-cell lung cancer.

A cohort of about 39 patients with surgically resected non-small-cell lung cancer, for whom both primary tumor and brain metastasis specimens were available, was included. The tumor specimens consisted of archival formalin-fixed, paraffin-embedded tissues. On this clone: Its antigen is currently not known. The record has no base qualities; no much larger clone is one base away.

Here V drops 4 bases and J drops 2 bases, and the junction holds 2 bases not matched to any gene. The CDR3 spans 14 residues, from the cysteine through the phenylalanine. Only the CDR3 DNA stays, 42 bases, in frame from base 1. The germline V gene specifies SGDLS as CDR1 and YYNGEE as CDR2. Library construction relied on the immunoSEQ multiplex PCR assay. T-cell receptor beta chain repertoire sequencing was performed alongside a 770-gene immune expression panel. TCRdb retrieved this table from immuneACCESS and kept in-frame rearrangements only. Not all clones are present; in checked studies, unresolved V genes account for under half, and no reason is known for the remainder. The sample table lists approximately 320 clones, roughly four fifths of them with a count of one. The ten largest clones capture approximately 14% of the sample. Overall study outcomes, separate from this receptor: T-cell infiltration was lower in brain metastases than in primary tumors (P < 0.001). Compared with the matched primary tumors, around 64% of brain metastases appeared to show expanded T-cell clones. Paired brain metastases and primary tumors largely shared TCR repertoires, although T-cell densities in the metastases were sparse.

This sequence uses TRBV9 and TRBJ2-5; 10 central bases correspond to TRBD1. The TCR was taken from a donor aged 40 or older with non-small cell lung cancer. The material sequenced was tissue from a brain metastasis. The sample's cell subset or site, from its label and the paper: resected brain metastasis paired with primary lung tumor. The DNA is TGTGCCAGCAGCAGGGGACAGGGGCAAGAGACCCAGTACTTC. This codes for CASSRGQGQETQYF. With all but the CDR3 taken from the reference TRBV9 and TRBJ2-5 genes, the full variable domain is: DSGVTQTPKHLITATGQRVTLRCSPRSGDLSVYWYQQSLDQGLQFLIQYYNGEERAKGNILERFSAQQFPDLHSELNLSSLELGDSALYFCASSRGQGQETQYFGPGTRLLVL.